This T cell receptor beta chain derives from a study of blood T cell repertoires in COVID-19. For the study at large: COVID-19 samples from acute and convalescent phases originated in the United States, Italy and Spain. The analysed material was cDNA or gDNA that came from T cells, B-cell-depleted T cells, or PBMCs.

As originally analysed: Reference gene primer amplification gave nucleated cell count estimates. Assay: immunoSEQ multiplex PCR; the TCRdb copy retains only in-frame clones and omits some. Clone size and the V and J calls come from that table; the DNA yielded D and trimming. This sample yields some 250,000 clones, of which over 70% are seen a single time; about 7.4% belongs to the top ten. Trimming took 4 bases from V and 1 from J, leaving 16 bases between them. The length of the CDR3 is 16 residues. CDR1 SGHTA and CDR2 FQGNSA come from the germline V gene. The source is an elderly woman with acute or convalescent COVID-19. Material for sequencing was peripheral blood. The V and J genes are TRBV7-2 and TRBJ1-2; D might be TRBD1 (6 bases). The CDR3 DNA sequence: TGTGCCAGCAGCTCCCACGGGACACGGAATAACTATGGCTACACCTTC. This translates into CASSSHGTRNNYGYTF.